One and the same sample provided the 20 T cell receptor beta chains below, sequenced in a study of blood T cell repertoires in COVID-19. Sequenced by immunoSEQ multiplex PCR; TCRdb stores in-frame clones only, minus some. The table lists approximately 490,000 clones, about 88% of them singletons. The sequenced sample consisted of PBMCs or T cells enriched from blood (not recorded which). All receptors come from a woman in her sixties or seventies who had recovered from COVID-19.

This chain joins TRBV6-5 and TRBJ2-3, with 9 nucleotides matching TRBD2. The V gene end was trimmed by 9 bases and the J gene end by 8 bases; junction bases not matched to a gene: 12. The CDR3 covers 14 residues. Germline-derived CDR1 and CDR2 are MNHEY and SVGAGI. The DNA of the CDR3 is TGTGCCAGTACGGCGGGCGGGGGGGCCGCTACGCAGTATTTT. Translation: CASTAGGGAATQYF.

The chain recombines TRBV10-3 with TRBJ2-3; 8 positions agree with TRBD2. Germline CDR1 and CDR2: ENHRY and SYGVKD. This CDR3 comprises 16 residues. The V and J ends lost 3 bases and 4 bases, in that order; junction bases with no gene match: 9. In DNA, the CDR3 is TGTGCCATCAGTGAAGTAGGGACTAGGTCCCCAGATACGCAGTATTTT. Protein sequence: CAISEVGTRSPDTQYF.

This clone was counted a single time. CDR3 in DNA: TGTGCCACCAGTGATTTCGGCAGGGGGTGGGCCACCGGGGAGCTGTTTTTT. This codes for CATSDFGRGWATGELFF. The V call is TRBV24-1, the J call TRBJ2-2; 7 nucleotides align to TRBD1. V shed 1 base, J shed 4 bases, and the junction held 8 bases outside the gene matches. Germline CDR1 reads KGHDR; CDR2 reads SFDVKD. The CDR3 loop spans 17 amino acids.

V is TRBV4-1 and J is TRBJ2-3; 12 nucleotides match TRBD2. CDR3 length equals 16 residues. Germline loops: CDR1 MGHRA, CDR2 YSYEKL. The ends lost 4 bases at V and 2 bases at J; junction bases unmatched: 4. CDR3 sequence: CASSPRLAGDTDTQYF. The CDR3 DNA reads as TGCGCCAGCAGCCCCCGACTAGCGGGGGACACAGATACGCAGTATTTT.

The V and J genes are TRBV4-1 and TRBJ2-3, with D tentatively TRBD2 (6 bases). Trimming cost V 0 bases and J 3 bases, with 19 bases left between them. This CDR3 region has 18 residues. CDR1 is MGHRA, CDR2 YSYEKL, per germline. In nucleotides, the CDR3 is TGCGCCAGCAGCCAAGAGGTGGGCGGGGCTCGATGGACAGATACGCAGTATTTT. It translates to CASSQEVGGARWTDTQYF.

The chain couples TRBV6-5 to TRBJ2-3, with 8 bases lining up with TRBD2. The J segment lost 2 bases and the V segment lost 6 bases, leaving 7 bases of the junction unmatched. CDR1 is MNHEY and CDR2 is SVGAGI in the germline V gene. The CDR3 loop spans 15 amino acids. The CDR3 region is CASRQTSASTDTQYF. For the CDR3, the DNA is TGTGCCAGCAGGCAGACTAGCGCCTCCACAGATACGCAGTATTTT.

The chain carries TRBV6-5 and TRBJ1-1; D is undetermined. Trimming shortened V by 7 bases and J by 1 base, and 13 bases separated the two germline ends. The CDR3 loop spans 14 amino acids. Germline CDR1 MNHEY, CDR2 SVGAGI. CDR3 DNA: TGTGCCAGCAATACCCCGGGAGGGAACACTGAAGCTTTCTTT. Protein sequence: CASNTPGGNTEAFF.

This CDR3 reads CASSYVGTGRDSPLHF. DNA of the CDR3: TGTGCCAGCAGTTACGTGGGAACCGGGCGGGATTCACCCCTCCACTTT. V is TRBV6-5 and J is TRBJ1-6; D ambiguous. CDR1 is MNHEY, CDR2 SVGAGI, per germline. The CDR3 contains 16 residues. Deletions cut 2 bases from V and 8 bases from J, with 16 bases between.

The V and J genes are TRBV7-6 and TRBJ2-3, with D perhaps matching TRBD2 (6 bases). Germline-derived CDR1 and CDR2 are SGHVS and FNYEAQ. Trimming left V 3 bases short and J 4 bases short, with 14 bases between. The CDR3 sequence is 15 residues long. CDR3 residues: CASSFGGNGADTQYF. CDR3 nucleotides: TGTGCCAGCAGCTTTGGGGGGAATGGGGCAGATACGCAGTATTTT.

This clone appeared once. The chain recombines TRBV21-1 with TRBJ1-1; TRBD1, the D gene given by the table, was not confirmed from the DNA. TRBV21-1 is noted as a pseudogene. CDR3 length equals 17 residues. The CDR3 sequence: CASSKDRGSKRNTEAFF. The CDR3 nucleotides are TGTGCCAGCAGCAAAGACAGGGGGTCCAAAAGGAACACTGAAGCTTTCTTT.

This chain links TRBV27 with TRBJ1-1, with 9 bases aligning to TRBD1. The CDR3 has 14 amino acids. CDR1 and CDR2 (germline): MNHEY, SMNVEV (reference sequence). Trimming took 5 bases from V and 5 from J; bases not matched to a gene: 6. As DNA, the CDR3 is TGTGCCAGCAGTCCCACAGGGGGCTGGACTGAAGCTTTCTTT. Its protein is CASSPTGGWTEAFF.

This chain links TRBV19 with TRBJ1-4; TRBD1 aligns across 9 bases. V lost 6 bases and J lost 6; bases outside the gene matches: 8. This CDR3 has 15 residues. CDR1 is LNHDA, CDR2 SQIVND, per germline (reference sequence). DNA of the CDR3: TGTGCCAGTAGATCGCTGGGACAGGGTGATGAAAAACTGTTTTTT. Residues: CASRSLGQGDEKLFF.

The chain joins TRBV5-1 to TRBJ2-2; weak D call: TRBD2 (6 bases). There are 14 residues in the CDR3. CDR1 and CDR2 from the germline V gene are SGHRS and YFSETQ. V shed 5 bases and J shed 1 base, with 9 bases lying between them. CDR3 protein: CASRRGENTGELFF. The DNA of the CDR3 is TGCGCCAGCAGGCGGGGCGAGAACACCGGGGAGCTGTTTTTT.

The table lists this clone with a count of one. The chain employs TRBV7-8 and TRBJ1-3, with D perhaps TRBD1 (5 bases). The V and J ends lost 2 bases and 0 bases respectively, with 8 bases between them. The CDR3 loop spans 15 amino acids. Germline lookup yields CDR1 SGHVS and CDR2 FQNEAQ. The CDR3 spells CASSLQGLSGNTIYF. In DNA, the CDR3 is TGTGCCAGCAGCTTACAGGGACTCTCTGGAAACACCATATATTTT.

This chain links TRBV15 with TRBJ2-7; maybe TRBD2 (5 bases). CDR1 and CDR2 (germline): LNHNV, YYDKDF (reference sequence). The CDR3 spans 15 residues. The germline V and J ends were trimmed by 1 base and 1 base, with 11 bases remaining between them. DNA for the CDR3: TGTGCCACCAGCAGAGTCCTCGGGGTGTCCTACGAGCAGTACTTC. Translated: CATSRVLGVSYEQYF.

V and J are TRBV18 and TRBJ2-5; unclear D gene. V was shortened by 3 bases and J by 5 bases, with 7 bases between the two germline ends. Per the germline V gene, CDR1 is KGHSH and CDR2 is LQKENI. There are 12 residues in the CDR3. CDR3 DNA: TGTGCCAGCTCACCGTACGGGGAGACCCAGTACTTC. This sequence encodes CASSPYGETQYF. Together with reference TRBV18 and TRBJ2-5, the CDR3 gives the full variable domain: NAGVMQNPRHLVRRRGQEARLRCSPMKGHSHVYWYRQLPEEGLKFMVYLQKENIIDESGMPKERFSAEFPKEGPSILRIQQVVRGDSAAYFCASSPYGETQYFGPGTRLLVL.

The chain uses TRBV5-1 and TRBJ2-2; D perhaps matches TRBD2 (5 bases). V was clipped by 4 bases and J by 2 bases, with 15 bases between them. CDR1 is SGHRS, CDR2 YFSETQ, per germline. The CDR3 sequence is 16 residues long. The CDR3 sequence is CASSQRPGYNTGELFF. The CDR3 DNA reads as TGCGCCAGCAGCCAAAGACCGGGATATAACACCGGGGAGCTGTTTTTT.

V gene TRBV15 combines with J gene TRBJ1-4; D ambiguous. Germline V lookup: CDR1 LNHNV, CDR2 YYDKDF (reference sequence). This CDR3 has 14 amino acids. Trimming cost V 3 bases and J 4 bases, with 9 bases left between them. This CDR3 reads CATSSWRDNEKLFF. As DNA, the CDR3 is TGTGCCACCAGCAGTTGGAGGGATAATGAAAAACTGTTTTTT.

This rearrangement joins TRBV29-1 to TRBJ1-2, with a weak D call TRBD1 (5 bases). V was pared by 2 bases and J by 6 bases, with 7 bases between. The CDR3 is 11 amino acids. The germline V gene has CDR1 SQVTM and CDR2 ANQGSEA. As DNA, the CDR3 is TGCAGCGTTGAATCAGGGAATGGCTACACCTTC. This gives the protein CSVESGNGYTF.

The chain uses TRBV5-1 and TRBJ2-2; D is possibly TRBD2 (5 bases). Germline CDR1 reads SGHRS; CDR2 reads YFSETQ. This CDR3 spans 14 amino acids. V lost 4 bases, J lost 1 base, and 8 bases lay in between. CDR3 amino acids: CASSGGRNTGELFF. CDR3 sequence (DNA): TGCGCCAGCAGCGGAGGACGGAACACCGGGGAGCTGTTTTTT.